These 21 T cell receptor beta chains were all obtained from the same sample, sequenced in a study of T cell responses to AZD1222 COVID-19 vaccine. Only in-frame clones appear in the TCRdb table, and some are missing; sequencing was by immunoSEQ multiplex PCR. The sample contains roughly 120,000 clones, approximately 85% of which appear only once. Here the sequenced sample was peripheral blood, taken on day 0 of AZD1222 vaccination. These receptors came from an adult in good health.

V is TRBV18 and J is TRBJ1-1; weak D call: TRBD1 (5 bases). This CDR3 region has 15 residues. Germline lookup yields CDR1 KGHSH and CDR2 LQKENI. V lost 6 bases, J lost 4 bases, and 18 bases lay in between. CDR3 loop: CASSPAKGRFTEAFF. CDR3 DNA: TGTGCCAGCTCTCCCGCAAAGGGGCGTTTCACTGAAGCTTTCTTT.

The rearrangement joins TRBV5-1 to TRBJ1-1; D unresolved. V was pared by 5 bases and J by 1 base, with 3 bases between. Germline loops: CDR1 SGHRS, CDR2 YFSETQ. The CDR3 runs to 11 residues. CDR3 amino acids: CASSTNTEAFF. The CDR3 region has the DNA TGCGCCAGCAGTACGAACACTGAAGCTTTCTTT.

The chain recombines TRBV4-2 with TRBJ2-1; the match to TRBD2 covers 11 bases. The CDR3 is 21 residues long. From germline, CDR1 is LGHNA and CDR2 YNFKEQ. V shed 7 bases, J shed 7 bases, and the junction held 27 bases outside the gene matches. For the CDR3, the DNA is TGTGCCAGCACTCCATCCACGGGCACTAGGATAGCGGGGGGGTACCGTAATGAGCAGTTCTTC. Its protein is CASTPSTGTRIAGGYRNEQFF.

This sequence joins TRBV11-3 and TRBJ2-5; 10 bases match TRBD2. In germline, CDR1 is SGHNT, CDR2 YENEEA. The CDR3 is 16 residues long. V was pared by 2 bases and J by 2 bases, with 5 bases of the junction left unmatched. Here the CDR3 DNA reads TGTGCCAGCAGCTTAAAGGCTAGCGGGAGTCAAGAGACCCAGTACTTC. It codes for CASSLKASGSQETQYF.

This clone has a single count. The chain links TRBV19 to TRBJ1-2; D uncertain. Germline CDR1 is LNHDA and CDR2 is SQIVND (reference sequence). The V gene lost 2 bases and the J gene lost 5 bases, with 6 bases spanning the gap. The CDR3 covers 12 residues. In nucleotides, the CDR3 is TGTGCCAGTAGTATATCGACTTATGGCTACACCTTC. Protein product: CASSISTYGYTF.

V and J are TRBV7-2 and TRBJ1-5; 7 nucleotides match TRBD1. The CDR3 consists of 14 residues. From germline, CDR1 is SGHTA and CDR2 FQGNSA. After removal of 2 bases from V and 7 bases from J, the junction contained 5 bases not matched to a gene. This CDR3 is CASSLRQGAQPQHF. DNA of the CDR3: TGTGCCAGCAGCTTAAGACAGGGCGCCCAGCCCCAGCATTTT.

The V gene is TRBV3-1 (or the pseudogene TRBV3-2), the J gene TRBJ1-2, with 8 bases matching TRBD1. V trimming: 3 bases; J trimming: 6 bases; junction bases outside the gene matches: 6. The CDR3 runs 14 residues. The germline CDR1 and CDR2 sequences are LGHDT and YNNKEL (reference sequence). CDR3 loop: CASSHNRGGNGYTF. CDR3 bases: TGTGCCAGCAGCCACAACAGGGGGGGAAATGGCTACACCTTC.

The chain recombines TRBV6-6 with TRBJ1-3; a weak D match, TRBD1 (6 bases). Germline CDR1 and CDR2: MNHNY and SVGAGI (reference sequence). This CDR3 comprises 20 residues. V lost 5 bases, J lost 0 bases, and 26 bases lay in between. CDR3 nucleotide sequence: TGTGCCAGCAGTCCTAGCTTGGGGGCATCTGCTCTGGGCTCTGGAAACACCATATATTTT. Protein product: CASSPSLGASALGSGNTIYF.

This chain uses TRBV29-1 with TRBJ2-4; TRBD2 aligns across 7 bases. The CDR3 covers 12 residues. Germline CDR1 and CDR2: SQVTM and ANQGSEA. The J segment lost 7 bases and the V segment lost 8 bases, leaving 8 bases of the junction unmatched. In DNA, the CDR3 is TGCAGCTTCGCTCGGGGAGGGAACATTCAGTACTTC. As protein: CSFARGGNIQYF. The variable domain in full, with the rest retrieved from reference TRBV29-1 and TRBJ2-4, is SAVISQKPSRDICQRGTSLTIQCQVDSQVTMMFWYRQQPGQSLTLIATANQGSEATYESGFVIDKFPISRPNLTFSTLTVSNMSPEDSSIYLCSFARGGNIQYFGAGTRLSVL.

The CDR3 loop reads CASSSGGGAKNTEAFF. The CDR3 DNA reads TGTGCCAGCAGTTCCGGTGGGGGGGCGAAGAACACTGAAGCTTTCTTT. The rearrangement links TRBV7-9 to TRBJ1-1, with D possibly matching TRBD1 (6 bases). Germline V CDR1 and CDR2: SEHNR, FQNEAQ (reference sequence). Trimming shortened V by 6 bases and J by 1 base, and 18 bases separated the two germline ends. The CDR3 runs 16 residues.

The chain links TRBV4-2 to TRBJ1-2, with D perhaps TRBD1 (6 bases). The CDR3 runs 15 residues. Trimming pared 0 bases from V and 8 bases from J, leaving 16 bases between. From germline, CDR1 is LGHNA and CDR2 YNFKEQ. CDR3 DNA sequence: TGTGCCAGCAGCCAAGAGCTACTGGGGGCTTGGGGCTACACCTTC. The encoded protein is CASSQELLGAWGYTF.

V is TRBV6-5 and J is TRBJ2-7; 8 bases align to TRBD2. This CDR3 region has 15 residues. Germline CDR1 is MNHEY and CDR2 is SVGAGI. With V trimmed by 0 bases and J by 2 bases, 3 bases remained unmatched. The chain's CDR3 is CASSYSAGATYEQYF. Written as DNA, the CDR3 is TGTGCCAGCAGTTACTCAGCGGGAGCTACCTACGAGCAGTACTTC.

CDR3 region: CASSTPSGAHYEQYF. The DNA for the CDR3 is TGTGCCAGCAGTACACCTAGCGGGGCACACTACGAGCAGTACTTC. V and J are TRBV28 and TRBJ2-7; 9 bases match TRBD2. CDR1 MDHEN and CDR2 SYDVKM come from the germline V gene. This CDR3 comprises 15 residues. The trim removed 5 bases at V and 3 bases at J, leaving 8 bases unmatched.

This rearrangement joins TRBV10-3 to TRBJ1-2; no firm D call. Trimming shortened V by 2 bases and J by 7 bases, and 11 bases separated the two germline ends. CDR1 and CDR2 (germline): ENHRY, SYGVKD. The CDR3 totals 13 residues. CDR3 DNA: TGTGCCATCAGTGAGCTGGAGGGAGGTGGCTACACCTTC. Its protein product is CAISELEGGGYTF.

V and J are TRBV30 and TRBJ1-2, with D possibly matching TRBD1 (5 bases). Germline values: CDR1 GTSNPN, CDR2 SVGIG (reference sequence). V was shortened by 7 bases and J by 0 bases, with 24 bases between the two germline ends. The CDR3 consists of 17 residues. The CDR3 DNA follows: TGTGCCTCGGAAGGGGTAACAGGTCCATACTCTAACTATGGCTACACCTTC. Translated: CASEGVTGPYSNYGYTF.

V gene TRBV7-9 combines with J gene TRBJ1-3; D is uncertain. Trimming removed 7 bases at V and 1 base at J, with 11 bases between. The germline CDR1 and CDR2 sequences are SEHNR and FQNEAQ (reference sequence). The CDR3 sequence is 14 residues long. DNA for the CDR3: TGTGCCAGCATGATAGGAGGATCTGGAAACACCATATATTTT. Residues: CASMIGGSGNTIYF.

The V gene is TRBV19, the J gene TRBJ1-5, with a weak D call TRBD1 (5 bases). There are 16 residues in the CDR3. Looked up from germline, CDR1 is LNHDA and CDR2 is SQIVND (reference sequence). V was pared by 0 bases and J by 3 bases, with 12 bases between. Here the CDR3 reads CASSIDRWGSNQPQHF. The CDR3 bases are TGTGCCAGTAGTATAGATCGGTGGGGGTCCAATCAGCCCCAGCATTTT. Full variable domain (missing parts from reference TRBV19 and TRBJ1-5): DGGITQSPKYLFRKEGQNVTLSCEQNLNHDAMYWYRQDPGQGLRLIYYSQIVNDFQKGDIAEGYSVSREKKESFPLTVTSAQKNPTAFYLCASSIDRWGSNQPQHFGDGTRLSIL.

The chain recombines TRBV23-1 with TRBJ2-7, with 11 positions matching TRBD1. TRBV23-1 is given ORF status, its function remaining uncertain. Trimming cost V 5 bases and J 1 base; bases outside gene matches: 1. This CDR3 region has 14 residues. CDR3 region: CASSGQGASYEQYF. The CDR3 region has the DNA TGCGCCAGCAGTGGACAGGGGGCGTCCTACGAGCAGTACTTC.

This chain links TRBV11-2 with TRBJ2-7, with 9 positions matching TRBD1. The V gene's germline CDR1 is SGHAT and CDR2 FQNNGV. The ends lost 1 base at V and 3 bases at J; junction bases unmatched: 1. The CDR3 contains 14 residues. The CDR3 region has the DNA TGTGCCAGCAGCTTAGGGACAGGGGTCTACGAGCAGTACTTC. It codes for CASSLGTGVYEQYF.

The genes are TRBV6-1 and TRBJ1-1; no clear D gene. The CDR3 totals 15 residues. The V gene lost 1 base and the J gene lost 6 bases, with 15 bases spanning the gap. CDR1 and CDR2 from the germline V gene are MNHNS and SASEGT. The CDR3 reads CASSEEKRVRAEAFF. In DNA form, the CDR3 reads TGTGCCAGCAGTGAAGAGAAGAGGGTGCGGGCTGAAGCTTTCTTT.

The chain couples TRBV3-1 (or the pseudogene TRBV3-2) to TRBJ2-7, with D unresolved. Trimming left V 4 bases short and J 0 bases short, with 13 bases between. The CDR3 runs 15 residues. Germline loops: CDR1 LGHDT, CDR2 YNNKEL (reference sequence). The CDR3 spells CASSRPGASSYEQYF. CDR3 DNA: TGTGCCAGCAGCCGCCCCGGTGCTAGCTCCTACGAGCAGTACTTC.